The 11 T cell receptor beta chains listed next were all sequenced from one sample in a study of monozygotic twins with inflammatory bowel disease. TCRdb reprocessed the 5' RACE reads; each CDR3 protein has one entry and no DNA is given. This listing includes around 140,000 distinct CDR3 sequences. Sequenced sample: blood. All receptors derive from a human donor with ulcerative colitis or Crohn's disease, or a healthy co-twin of an affected twin (not recorded which).

The gene calls are TRBV29-1 and TRBJ1-3; TCRdb picks TRBD1, but there is no DNA to check that call. The CDR3 extends over 15 amino acids. CDR1 and CDR2 from the germline V gene are SQVTM and ANQGSEA. CDR3 residues: CSVALQGGSGNTIYF. Together with reference TRBV29-1 and TRBJ1-3, the CDR3 gives the full variable domain: SAVISQKPSRDICQRGTSLTIQCQVDSQVTMMFWYRQQPGQSLTLIATANQGSEATYESGFVIDKFPISRPNLTFSTLTVSNMSPEDSSIYLCSVALQGGSGNTIYFGEGSWLTVV.

This sequence joins TRBV7-2 and TRBJ2-7. This CDR3 contains 14 residues. In germline, CDR1 is SGHTA, CDR2 FQGNSA. This CDR3 reads CASSTDWNRYEQYF.

The V and J genes are TRBV7-2 and TRBJ1-5. CDR1 is SGHTA, CDR2 FQGNSA, per germline. The CDR3 is 16 residues long. CDR3 residues: CASSLAGGGNNQPQHF.

The J gene is TRBJ1-2, the V gene TRBV20-1; the TRBD1 assignment by TCRdb is unverifiable without DNA. This CDR3 is 13 amino acids long. Germline V gene lookup returns CDR1 DFQATT and CDR2 SNEGSKA (reference sequence). CDR3: CSARDQGFVGYTF.

The chain carries TRBV20-1 and TRBJ1-2; the D gene TCRdb calls, TRBD1, cannot be checked with no DNA. Germline V gene data show CDR1 as DFQATT and CDR2 as SNEGSKA (reference sequence). The CDR3 consists of 15 residues. The CDR3 here is CSALRGQGANYGYTF.

The rearrangement uses TRBV7-9 and TRBJ2-3; TCRdb's D call of TRBD2 is untestable without DNA. Germline V gene data show CDR1 as SEHNR and CDR2 as FQNEAQ (reference sequence). The CDR3 runs to 16 residues. CDR3 region: CASSFTRATGTDTQYF. The full variable domain, its missing parts supplied by reference TRBV7-9 and TRBJ2-3, is DTGVSQNPRHKITKRGQNVTFRCDPISEHNRLYWYRQTLGQGPEFLTYFQNEAQLEKSRLLSDRFSAERPKGSFSTLEIQRTEQGDSAMYLCASSFTRATGTDTQYFGPGTRLTVL.

The V gene is TRBV5-1, the J gene TRBJ1-1. Germline lookup yields CDR1 SGHRS and CDR2 YFSETQ. CDR3 length: 15 residues. The CDR3 loop is CASSPEMGGRTEAFF.

The chain combines TRBV7-8 with TRBJ2-1; the D call from TCRdb, TRBD1, cannot be confirmed without DNA. The CDR3 covers 19 residues. Looked up from germline, CDR1 is SGHVS and CDR2 is FQNEAQ. The chain's CDR3 is CASSPIRKTDDKTYNEQFF.

The CDR3 region is CASSSWTDTQYF. The rearrangement joins TRBV6-2 or TRBV6-3 to TRBJ2-3. Germline V gives CDR1 MNHEY, CDR2 SVGEGT. The CDR3 is made up of 12 amino acids.

The V call is TRBV27, the J call TRBJ2-2; the D call of TRBD1 rests on TCRdb alone, since no DNA is present to check it. Germline CDR1 MNHEY, CDR2 SMNVEV (reference sequence). The CDR3 runs 16 residues. CDR3 in amino acids: CASSSRGRMNTGELFF.

This chain connects TRBV12-3 or TRBV12-4 to TRBJ2-5; as DNA is missing, the TRBD1 call by TCRdb cannot be tested. The CDR3 spans 14 residues. The chain's CDR3 is CASSRRQLQETQYF.